These T cell receptor beta chains were read from a single sample in a study of blood T cell repertoires in COVID-19. The assay was immunoSEQ multiplex PCR, and TCRdb's table has in-frame clones only and misses some. This table has roughly 210,000 clones, about nine tenths appearing once. The source material was PBMCs or T cells enriched from blood (not recorded which). These receptors originate from a man aged 30 to 45 in a cohort exposed to, infected with or recovered from COVID-19 (not recorded which). CDR3s leave out the opening cysteine and the closing phenylalanine or tryptophan.

v_gene,j_gene,CDR3aa
TRBV5-1,TRBJ2-1,ASSLVGASSYNEQF
TRBV6-5,TRBJ2-3,ASNQAGVIDTQY
TRBV29-1,TRBJ1-1,SAGDKKAF
TRBV6-6,TRBJ1-6,ASTPDRNNSPLH
TRBV4-3,TRBJ2-5,ASSQTSTETQY
TRBV28,TRBJ2-1,ASNTLSSGSAYNEQF
TRBV18,TRBJ1-5,ASSQNPDQPQH
TRBV27,TRBJ1-1,ASLQPGGPRRAF
TRBV27,TRBJ2-1,ASRVRDLSYNEQF
TRBV5-1,TRBJ1-1,ASSFRGGTEAF
TRBV11-2,TRBJ1-1,ASSPGTGGTEAF
TRBV5-8,TRBJ2-2,ASSTRTITRELF
TRBV29-1,TRBJ1-2,SAYSGDGYT
TRBV24-1,TRBJ2-6,ATSTARSGANVLT
TRBV9,TRBJ1-6,ASSVVGTDSPLH
TRBV2,TRBJ1-1,ASSETTGGFTEAF
TRBV9,TRBJ2-7,ASSDRTGNEQY